The present entry profiles one T cell receptor beta chain with its context. This entry comes from a study of blood T cell repertoires in COVID-19. Study overall: T cells, B-cell-depleted T cells, or PBMCs provided the cDNA or gDNA that served as material.

Under the authors' procedure: For nucleated cells, counts were estimated from reference gene primer amplification. TCRdb's copy holds only in-frame clones and misses some; the assay was immunoSEQ multiplex PCR. Clone size and the V and J calls come from that table; the DNA yielded D and trimming. Among about 78,000 clones listed, about 90% were seen once. The V gene's germline CDR1 is MDHEN and CDR2 SYDVKM. The CDR3 consists of 12 residues. V was clipped by 8 bases and J by 4 bases; unmatched bases: 5. The V and J genes are TRBV28 and TRBJ2-7; 7 positions agree with TRBD2. Sequencing was carried out using peripheral blood. This TCR was recovered from a woman aged 50 to 60 in a cohort sampled during active COVID-19. The CDR3 loop reads CASALALYEQYF. In DNA, the CDR3 is TGTGCCAGCGCACTAGCGTTGTACGAGCAGTACTTC.